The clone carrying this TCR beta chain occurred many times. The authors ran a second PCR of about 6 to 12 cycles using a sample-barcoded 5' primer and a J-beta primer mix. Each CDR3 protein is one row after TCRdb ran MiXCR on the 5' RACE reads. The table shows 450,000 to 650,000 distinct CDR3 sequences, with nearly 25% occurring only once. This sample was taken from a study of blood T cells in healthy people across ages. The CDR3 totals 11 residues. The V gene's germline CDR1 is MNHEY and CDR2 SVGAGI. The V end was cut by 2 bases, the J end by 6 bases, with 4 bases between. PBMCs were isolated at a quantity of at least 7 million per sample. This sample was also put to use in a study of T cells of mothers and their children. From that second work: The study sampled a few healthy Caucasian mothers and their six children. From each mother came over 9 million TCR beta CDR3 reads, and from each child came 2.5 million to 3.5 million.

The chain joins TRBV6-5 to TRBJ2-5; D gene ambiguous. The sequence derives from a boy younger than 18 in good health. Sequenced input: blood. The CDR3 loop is CASSYLKTQYF. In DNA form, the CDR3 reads TGTGCCAGCAGTTACCTAAAGACCCAGTACTTC.